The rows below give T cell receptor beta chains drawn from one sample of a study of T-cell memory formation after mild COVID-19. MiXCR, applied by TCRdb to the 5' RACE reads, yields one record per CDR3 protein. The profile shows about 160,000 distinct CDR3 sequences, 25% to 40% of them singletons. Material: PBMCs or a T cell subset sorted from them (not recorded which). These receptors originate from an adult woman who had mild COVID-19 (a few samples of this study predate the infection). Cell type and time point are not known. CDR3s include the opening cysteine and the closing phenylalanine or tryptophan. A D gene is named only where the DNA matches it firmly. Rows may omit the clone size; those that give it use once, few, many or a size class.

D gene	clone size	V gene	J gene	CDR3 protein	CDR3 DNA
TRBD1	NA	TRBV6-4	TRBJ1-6	CASSEKTGGNSPLHF	TGTGCCAGCAGTGAAAAGACAGGGGGTAATTCACCCCTCCACTTT
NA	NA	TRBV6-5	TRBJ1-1	CASSYSEAGVVNTEAFF	TGTGCCAGCAGTTACTCGGAAGCGGGGGTGGTTAACACTGAAGCTTTCTTT
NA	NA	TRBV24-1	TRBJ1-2	CATSDLYYGYTF	TGTGCCACCAGTGATTTGTACTATGGCTACACCTTC
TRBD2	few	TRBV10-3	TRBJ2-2	CAISGEGVNTGELFF	TGTGCCATCAGTGGGGAGGGTGTGAACACCGGGGAGCTGTTTTTT
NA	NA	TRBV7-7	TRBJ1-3	CASSSGRGFGNTIYF	TGTGCTAGCAGTTCAGGCCGGGGGTTCGGAAACACCATATATTTT
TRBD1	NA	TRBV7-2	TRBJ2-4	CASSLTGTIQYF	TGTGCCAGCAGCTTGACAGGGACAATTCAGTACTTC
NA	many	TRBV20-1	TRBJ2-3	CSARDGDRGFSADTQYF	TGCAGTGCTAGAGATGGGGACCGTGGTTTTTCGGCAGATACGCAGTATTTT
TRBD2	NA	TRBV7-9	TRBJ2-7	CASSLGYLAGGEQYF	TGTGCCAGCAGCTTAGGTTATCTAGCGGGAGGCGAGCAGTACTTC
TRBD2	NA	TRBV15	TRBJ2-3	CATSRASGGAGDTQYF	TGTGCCACCAGCAGAGCTAGCGGGGGGGCCGGTGATACGCAGTATTTT
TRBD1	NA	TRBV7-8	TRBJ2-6	CASSWGTGANPSGANVLTF	TGTGCCAGCAGCTGGGGAACAGGGGCAAACCCCTCTGGGGCCAACGTCCTGACTTTC
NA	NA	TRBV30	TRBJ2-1	CAWSVLPRASGNEQFF	TGTGCCTGGAGTGTACTCCCCCGGGCGAGCGGCAATGAGCAGTTCTTC
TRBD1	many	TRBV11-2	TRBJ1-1	CASRNSGTGGNTEAFF	TGTGCCAGCAGAAACTCCGGGACAGGGGGGAACACTGAAGCTTTCTTT
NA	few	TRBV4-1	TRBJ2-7	CASSQETTYEQYF	TGCGCCAGCAGCCAAGAAACTACCTACGAGCAGTACTTC
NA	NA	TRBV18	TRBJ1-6	CASSQADSYNSPLHF	TGTGCCAGCTCACAGGCAGACTCCTATAATTCACCCCTCCACTTT
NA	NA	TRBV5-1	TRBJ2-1	CASSLPGATNNEQFF	TGCGCCAGCAGCCTCCCCGGGGCGACCAACAATGAGCAGTTCTTC
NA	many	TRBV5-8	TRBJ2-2	CASSLDSNPTGELFF	TGTGCCAGCAGCTTGGACTCGAACCCCACCGGGGAGCTGTTTTTT
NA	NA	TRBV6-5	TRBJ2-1	CASSYSMGSGNYNEQFF	TGTGCCAGCAGTTACTCGATGGGTAGCGGAAACTACAATGAGCAGTTCTTC
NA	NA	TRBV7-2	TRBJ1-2	CASSQNRQQGYGYTF	TGTGCCAGCAGCCAAAACCGGCAGCAGGGCTATGGCTACACCTTC
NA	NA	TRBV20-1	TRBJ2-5	CSARSGGETQYF	TGCAGTGCTAGGTCGGGGGGCGAGACCCAGTACTTC
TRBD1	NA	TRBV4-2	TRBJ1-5	CASSQGQGAGQPQHF	TGTGCCAGCAGCCAGGGACAGGGGGCGGGTCAGCCCCAGCATTTT